This is a list of T cell receptor beta chains from one sample in a study of T cells after yellow fever vaccination. TCRdb re-called the 5' RACE reads with MiXCR, one entry per CDR3 protein. The table has about 260,000 distinct CDR3 sequences, approximately 5.2% seen once; the top ten hold approximately 3.5%. Material: CD4+ T cells sorted from PBMCs, obtained on the day of the yellow fever booster vaccination. The receptors shown here come from a man aged 18 to 30 who received the YFV17D yellow fever vaccine. The CDR3 runs from the conserved cysteine through the conserved F or W. The order of the fields is clone size, D gene, V gene, J gene, CDR3 protein, CDR3 DNA. The D gene is left open where the match is weak. Clone size is not always given. Where it is, it says once, few, many or a class for expanded clones.

abundance: few; d_gene: TRBD2; v_gene: TRBV27; j_gene: TRBJ2-3; CDR3aa: CASSIGTRSDTQYF; CDR3nt: TGTGCCAGCAGTATTGGGACTAGGTCAGATACGCAGTATTTT
abundance: few; d_gene: NA; v_gene: TRBV5-4; j_gene: TRBJ2-1; CDR3aa: CASSFQGSDEQFF; CDR3nt: TGTGCCAGCAGCTTTCAGGGCTCCGATGAGCAGTTCTTC
abundance: many; d_gene: NA; v_gene: TRBV6-2/TRBV6-3; j_gene: TRBJ2-5; CDR3aa: CASHRGSRETQYF; CDR3nt: TGTGCCAGCCATCGGGGCTCTAGGGAGACCCAGTACTTC
abundance: NA; d_gene: NA; v_gene: TRBV5-1; j_gene: TRBJ2-7; CDR3aa: CASSRGLIYEQYF; CDR3nt: TGCGCCAGCAGCCGGGGACTGATCTACGAGCAGTACTTC
abundance: many; d_gene: TRBD2; v_gene: TRBV12-3/TRBV12-4; j_gene: TRBJ2-3; CDR3aa: CAIPGTSGGTSTDTQYF; CDR3nt: TGTGCCATCCCCGGGACTAGCGGGGGCACTAGCACAGATACGCAGTATTTT
abundance: many; d_gene: NA; v_gene: TRBV3-1; j_gene: TRBJ1-6; CDR3aa: CASSQDRMDSPLHF; CDR3nt: TGTGCCAGCAGCCAAGATCGGATGGATTCACCCCTCCACTTT
abundance: NA; d_gene: NA; v_gene: TRBV5-4; j_gene: TRBJ1-2; CDR3aa: CASSLAGARYGYTF; CDR3nt: TGTGCCAGCAGCTTGGCCGGGGCGCGGTATGGCTACACCTTC
abundance: NA; d_gene: NA; v_gene: TRBV10-3; j_gene: TRBJ1-5; CDR3aa: CAIRDGYSNQPQHF; CDR3nt: TGTGCCATCAGAGACGGGTATAGCAATCAGCCCCAGCATTTT
abundance: many; d_gene: NA; v_gene: TRBV5-1; j_gene: TRBJ2-2; CDR3aa: CASSPRTPANTGELFF; CDR3nt: TGCGCCAGCAGCCCGAGGACTCCCGCGAACACCGGGGAGCTGTTTTTT
abundance: NA; d_gene: NA; v_gene: TRBV11-2; j_gene: TRBJ2-2; CDR3aa: CASSSLRRTRNTGELFF; CDR3nt: TGTGCCAGCAGCTCTCTTAGAAGGACAAGAAACACCGGGGAGCTGTTTTTT
abundance: many; d_gene: NA; v_gene: TRBV7-2; j_gene: TRBJ2-4; CDR3aa: CASTRNLAKNIQYF; CDR3nt: TGTGCCAGCACTCGGAACCTAGCCAAAAACATTCAGTACTTC
abundance: many; d_gene: TRBD1; v_gene: TRBV12-3/TRBV12-4; j_gene: TRBJ2-1; CDR3aa: CASSLYRGNEQFF; CDR3nt: TGTGCCAGCAGTCTGTACAGGGGGAATGAGCAGTTCTTC
abundance: NA; d_gene: NA; v_gene: TRBV20-1; j_gene: TRBJ1-5; CDR3aa: CSARDPNSNQPQHF; CDR3nt: TGCAGTGCTAGAGATCCAAATAGCAATCAGCCCCAGCATTTT
abundance: NA; d_gene: NA; v_gene: TRBV11-3; j_gene: TRBJ2-1; CDR3aa: CASRRDSSYNEQFF; CDR3nt: TGTGCCAGCAGGAGAGATTCTTCCTACAATGAGCAGTTCTTC
abundance: NA; d_gene: NA; v_gene: TRBV6-1; j_gene: TRBJ1-6; CDR3aa: CASTNRDNIPSARGPLHF; CDR3nt: TGTGCCAGCACAAACCGGGACAACATCCCATCGGCCCGTGGACCCCTCCACTTT
abundance: few; d_gene: NA; v_gene: TRBV25-1; j_gene: TRBJ1-5; CDR3aa: CASSGALGQPQHF; CDR3nt: TGTGCCAGCTCAGGGGCCTTGGGGCAGCCCCAGCATTTT
abundance: few; d_gene: NA; v_gene: TRBV20-1; j_gene: TRBJ1-1; CDR3aa: CSANTEQAGWGNTEAFF; CDR3nt: TGCAGTGCTAACACGGAGCAAGCAGGGTGGGGAAACACTGAAGCTTTCTTT
abundance: many; d_gene: TRBD1; v_gene: TRBV6-5; j_gene: TRBJ1-6; CDR3aa: CATRTGSLSYNSPLHF; CDR3nt: TGTGCCACTCGGACAGGGAGCCTCTCCTATAATTCACCCCTCCACTTT
abundance: NA; d_gene: TRBD1; v_gene: TRBV4-1; j_gene: TRBJ1-6; CDR3aa: CASSVPQGTYNSPLHF; CDR3nt: TGCGCCAGCAGCGTTCCACAGGGGACCTATAATTCACCCCTCCACTTT
abundance: many; d_gene: TRBD2; v_gene: TRBV11-2; j_gene: TRBJ2-1; CDR3aa: CASSSIAGEINEQFF; CDR3nt: TGTGCCAGCAGCTCGATAGCGGGGGAGATCAATGAGCAGTTCTTC
abundance: many; d_gene: NA; v_gene: TRBV5-1; j_gene: TRBJ2-7; CDR3aa: CASSLLGADEQYF; CDR3nt: TGCGCCAGCAGCTTGCTAGGGGCCGACGAGCAGTACTTC
abundance: few; d_gene: NA; v_gene: TRBV20-1; j_gene: TRBJ1-1; CDR3aa: CSARSGIGTEAFF; CDR3nt: TGCAGTGCTAGATCAGGGATAGGCACTGAAGCTTTCTTT
abundance: many; d_gene: TRBD1; v_gene: TRBV7-2; j_gene: TRBJ1-2; CDR3aa: CASSRDRGNGYTF; CDR3nt: TGTGCCAGCAGCCGTGACAGGGGCAATGGCTACACCTTC
abundance: few; d_gene: TRBD1; v_gene: TRBV28; j_gene: TRBJ1-3; CDR3aa: CASSASGTGSGNTIYF; CDR3nt: TGTGCCAGCAGTGCCTCCGGGACAGGGTCCGGAAACACCATATATTTT
abundance: few; d_gene: NA; v_gene: TRBV7-2; j_gene: TRBJ1-2; CDR3aa: CASRKGLNGYTF; CDR3nt: TGTGCCAGCAGAAAAGGGCTCAATGGCTACACCTTC
abundance: NA; d_gene: NA; v_gene: TRBV5-6; j_gene: TRBJ1-2; CDR3aa: CASSRDLGDYTF; CDR3nt: TGTGCCAGCAGTAGGGACCTCGGAGACTACACCTTC
abundance: few; d_gene: NA; v_gene: TRBV28; j_gene: TRBJ2-1; CDR3aa: CASSPVQGSYNEQFF; CDR3nt: TGTGCCAGCAGCCCCGTACAGGGCTCCTACAATGAGCAGTTCTTC
abundance: NA; d_gene: NA; v_gene: TRBV29-1; j_gene: TRBJ1-2; CDR3aa: CSVEDPTGYGYTF; CDR3nt: TGCAGCGTTGAAGACCCGACAGGCTATGGCTACACCTTC
abundance: many; d_gene: NA; v_gene: TRBV3-1; j_gene: TRBJ2-5; CDR3aa: CASSLPQTRGETQYF; CDR3nt: TGTGCCAGCAGCCTGCCCCAGACTAGGGGGGAGACCCAGTACTTC
abundance: NA; d_gene: NA; v_gene: TRBV15; j_gene: TRBJ1-2; CDR3aa: CATSIQGSYGYTF; CDR3nt: TGTGCCACCAGCATCCAGGGTTCCTATGGCTACACCTTC